These 32 T cell receptor beta chains were sequenced from one sample in a study of control samples from healthy donors and cancer patients. Only in-frame clones appear in the TCRdb table, and some are missing; sequencing was by immunoSEQ multiplex PCR. The profile covers 140,000 to 150,000 clones, with 80% to 95% appearing a single time and roughly 5.7% taken by the ten largest. The sequencing sample was made of blood. These receptors all stem from a young man in good health.

This chain joins TRBV9 and TRBJ1-2; perhaps TRBD1 as D (6 bases). The CDR3 is made up of 15 amino acids. V was shortened by 4 bases and J by 6 bases, with 19 bases between the two germline ends. Germline V gene sequence: CDR1 SGDLS, CDR2 YYNGEE. CDR3 region: CASSIGPPYRDGYTF. The CDR3 DNA reads as TGTGCCAGCAGCATAGGGCCCCCCTACAGGGATGGCTACACCTTC.

The chain uses TRBV7-6 and TRBJ1-2; the match to TRBD1 covers 7 bases. Trimming cost V 5 bases and J 0 bases; bases outside gene matches: 6. Looked up from germline, CDR1 is SGHVS and CDR2 is FNYEAQ. This CDR3 is 15 amino acids long. The CDR3 loop reads CASSPRDSTNYGYTF. DNA of the CDR3: TGTGCCAGCAGCCCAAGGGACAGCACTAACTATGGCTACACCTTC. The full variable domain, in which reference TRBV7-6 and TRBJ1-2 provide the parts outside the CDR3, is GAGVSQSPRYKVTKRGQDVALRCDPISGHVSLYWYRQALGQGPEFLTYFNYEAQQDKSGLPNDRFSAERPEGSISTLTIQRTEQRDSAMYRCASSPRDSTNYGYTFGSGTRLTVV.

The chain couples TRBV5-6 to TRBJ2-4; D call uncertain. V lost 0 bases to trimming and J lost 6 bases, with 4 bases between them. Germline V gene data show CDR1 as SGHDT and CDR2 as YYEEEE. The CDR3 loop spans 12 amino acids. The CDR3 reads CASSLGVNIQYF. The CDR3, as DNA: TGTGCCAGCAGCTTGGGGGTAAACATTCAGTACTTC.

The chain recombines TRBV18 with TRBJ2-2, with 11 bases fitting TRBD2. Losses at the gene ends were 3 bases for V and 7 bases for J; bases not matched to a gene: 10. CDR3 length equals 17 residues. CDR1 and CDR2 (germline): KGHSH, LQKENI. The CDR3 region is CASSPLLAGASIGELFF. The CDR3 DNA reads as TGTGCCAGCTCACCGCTACTAGCGGGAGCCAGCATCGGGGAGCTGTTTTTT. The full variable domain, rest sourced from reference TRBV18 and TRBJ2-2, is NAGVMQNPRHLVRRRGQEARLRCSPMKGHSHVYWYRQLPEEGLKFMVYLQKENIIDESGMPKERFSAEFPKEGPSILRIQQVVRGDSAAYFCASSPLLAGASIGELFFGEGSRLTVL.

The chain recombines TRBV2 with TRBJ2-7, with a tentative D call TRBD2 (7 bases). This CDR3 has 16 residues. V gave up 6 bases and J gave up 2 bases, with 20 bases separating them. The germline V gene encodes CDR1 SNHLY and CDR2 FYNNEI. CDR3 coding DNA: TGTGCCAGCAGGGGGGGTAGGGGGACTACCACCTACGAGCAGTACTTC. Translation gives CASRGGRGTTTYEQYF. The full variable domain, rest sourced from reference TRBV2 and TRBJ2-7, is EPEVTQTPSHQVTQMGQEVILRCVPISNHLYFYWYRQILGQKVEFLVSFYNNEISEKSEIFDDQFSVERPDGSNFTLKIRSTKLEDSAMYFCASRGGRGTTTYEQYFGPGTRLTVT.

The V gene is TRBV19, the J gene TRBJ2-7; 7 bases line up with TRBD1. Germline CDR1 is LNHDA and CDR2 is SQIVND (reference sequence). The CDR3 is 12 amino acids. Trimming took 9 bases from V and 3 from J; bases not matched to a gene: 5. This CDR3 is CASRQGDYEQYF. The DNA for the CDR3 is TGTGCCAGCCGGCAGGGGGACTACGAGCAGTACTTC.

For the CDR3, the DNA is TGTGCCAGCACCGAACGTGGAGCAGTCTATGGCTACACCTTC. Amino acid sequence: CASTERGAVYGYTF. The chain joins TRBV6-5 to TRBJ1-2, with D unresolved. Between the trimmed V and J ends, which lost 7 bases and 4 bases, there was a span of 16 bases. Germline V gives CDR1 MNHEY, CDR2 SVGAGI. The CDR3 totals 14 residues.

This rearrangement joins TRBV19 to TRBJ1-5; no clear D gene. Trimming cost V 4 bases and J 4 bases, with 11 bases left between them. The CDR3 runs to 14 residues. The germline V gene has CDR1 LNHDA and CDR2 SQIVND (reference sequence). CDR3 DNA sequence: TGTGCCAGTAGTAGGCCAGCGACAAATCAGCCCCAGCATTTT. This translates into CASSRPATNQPQHF.

The CDR3 reads CSARTINEQFF. DNA of the CDR3: TGCAGTGCCAGAACCATCAATGAGCAGTTCTTC. The chain employs TRBV20-1 and TRBJ2-1; the D is unclear. Germline CDR1 DFQATT, CDR2 SNEGSKA (reference sequence). This CDR3 contains 11 residues. Trimming stripped 6 bases from V and 6 bases from J, with 9 bases between.

The chain links TRBV7-8 to TRBJ1-5; the D gene is possibly TRBD1 (5 bases). The V end lost 1 base, the J end lost 3 bases, and 16 bases lay between the germline ends. The CDR3 spans 17 residues. Germline V gene data show CDR1 as SGHVS and CDR2 as FQNEAQ. The chain's CDR3 is CASSLGSRGTFNQPQHF. The CDR3 DNA follows: TGTGCCAGCAGCTTAGGGAGCCGGGGGACTTTCAATCAGCCCCAGCATTTT.

Worth noting for this clone: The junction and the germline gene differ at one end; a read error may be behind it. This chain uses TRBV28 with TRBJ2-3, with 14 positions matching TRBD2. The V gene's germline CDR1 is MDHEN and CDR2 SYDVKM. This CDR3 has 18 residues. In nucleotides, the CDR3 is TGCGCCAGCAGTTTAGTGATGGGGGGGACTAGCGGGGGAGATACGCAGTATTTT. Its protein is CASSLVMGGTSGGDTQYF.

The chain links TRBV13 to TRBJ2-5, with D possibly being TRBD1 (6 bases). The CDR3 covers 15 residues. Deletions cut 2 bases from V and 5 bases from J, with 15 bases between. Germline loops: CDR1 PRHDT, CDR2 FYEKMQ (reference sequence). The CDR3 reads CASSLSLGAGETQYF. As DNA, the CDR3 is TGTGCCAGCAGCTTAAGTTTGGGGGCTGGGGAGACCCAGTACTTC. The complete variable domain, with remaining parts taken from reference TRBV13 and TRBJ2-5, reads AAGVIQSPRHLIKEKRETATLKCYPIPRHDTVYWYQQGPGQDPQFLISFYEKMQSDKGSIPDRFSAQQFSDYHSELNMSSLELGDSALYFCASSLSLGAGETQYFGPGTRLLVL.

The chain couples TRBV7-8 to TRBJ1-5; D gene ambiguous. CDR3 length equals 13 residues. V lost 5 bases and J 5 bases, leaving 10 bases between the germline ends. Germline lookup yields CDR1 SGHVS and CDR2 FQNEAQ. The CDR3 sequence: CASSAARDQPQHF. CDR3 nucleotides: TGTGCCAGCAGCGCCGCCCGGGATCAGCCCCAGCATTTT.

This clone was recorded only once. CDR3 amino acids: CASSLIEGGYTF. The CDR3 DNA reads TGTGCCAGCAGCTTAATAGAGGGTGGCTACACCTTC. V is TRBV9 and J is TRBJ1-2; D ambiguous. V lost 4 bases and J lost 7, with 11 bases in between. The germline V gene encodes CDR1 SGDLS and CDR2 YYNGEE. CDR3 length equals 12 residues. The full variable domain, rest sourced from reference TRBV9 and TRBJ1-2, is DSGVTQTPKHLITATGQRVTLRCSPRSGDLSVYWYQQSLDQGLQFLIQYYNGEERAKGNILERFSAQQFPDLHSELNLSSLELGDSALYFCASSLIEGGYTFGSGTRLTVV.

The chain joins TRBV5-1 to TRBJ1-2; 9 bases are shared with TRBD1. V shed 0 bases, J shed 10 bases, and the junction held 7 bases outside the gene matches. There are 14 residues in the CDR3. The germline gives CDR1 SGHRS, CDR2 YFSETQ. The CDR3 protein is CASSLAGTGSVYTF. The CDR3 DNA follows: TGCGCCAGCAGCTTGGCTGGGACAGGGAGTGTCTACACCTTC.

The rearrangement joins TRBV11-2 to TRBJ2-7; 9 nucleotides agree with TRBD2. J was trimmed by 1 base and V by 5 bases; bases with no gene match: 6. This CDR3 region has 15 residues. Germline V gene lookup returns CDR1 SGHAT and CDR2 FQNNGV. CDR3 DNA: TGTGCCAGCAGCATTAGCGGGGGCGGGTCCTACGAGCAGTACTTC. Protein product: CASSISGGGSYEQYF.

J is TRBJ2-2 and V is TRBV15; D possibly matches TRBD1 or TRBD2 (6 bases each). The CDR3 totals 15 residues. Trimming removed 3 bases at V and 6 bases at J, with 14 bases between. Germline values: CDR1 LNHNV, CDR2 YYDKDF (reference sequence). CDR3 bases: TGTGCCACCAGCAGGCATGCAGGGGACTCCGGGGAGCTGTTTTTT. This translates into CATSRHAGDSGELFF.

The gene calls are TRBV5-6 and TRBJ2-7, with D perhaps being TRBD1 or TRBD2 (5 bases each). The CDR3 contains 15 residues. CDR1 is SGHDT, CDR2 YYEEEE, per germline. V lost 5 bases and J lost 2, with 17 bases in between. CDR3 sequence: CASSMAGTETYEQYF. Here the CDR3 DNA reads TGTGCCAGCAGTATGGCCGGGACGGAAACCTACGAGCAGTACTTC.

With respect to this clone: A read error is possible here, since a much larger clone lies one base away. The rearrangement links TRBV12-3 or TRBV12-4 to TRBJ1-1, with no clear D. The CDR3 contains 12 residues. With 3 bases removed from V and 2 bases from J, the gap between germline ends came to 4 bases. The CDR3 reads CASSLGNTEAFF. The CDR3 nucleotides read TGTGCCAGCAGTTTGGGAAACACTGAAGCTTTCTTT.

The V and J genes are TRBV19 and TRBJ2-7, with 9 nucleotides matching TRBD1. Germline loops: CDR1 LNHDA, CDR2 SQIVND (reference sequence). After removal of 7 bases from V and 3 bases from J, the junction contained 7 bases not matched to a gene. This CDR3 is 14 amino acids long. The CDR3 nucleotides are TGTGCCAGTAATCCGGGACAGGGTTACTACGAGCAGTACTTC. Translating it yields CASNPGQGYYEQYF.

V usage is TRBV4-1 and J usage is TRBJ2-5, with 9 bases matching TRBD2. The junction had 4 bases not matched to a gene; V was cut back by 1 base and J by 1 base. This CDR3 has 16 amino acids. The germline V gene encodes CDR1 MGHRA and CDR2 YSYEKL. The CDR3 sequence: CASSQVLAGSQETQYF. The DNA of the CDR3 is TGCGCCAGCAGCCAAGTCCTAGCGGGGAGCCAAGAGACCCAGTACTTC.

The chain employs TRBV6-4 and TRBJ1-1, with a weak D call TRBD1 (6 bases). Per the germline V gene, CDR1 is MRHNA and CDR2 is SNTAGT. Trimming shortened V by 2 bases and J by 5 bases, and 12 bases separated the two germline ends. The length of the CDR3 is 14 residues. The CDR3 spells CASSDGSGETEAFF. The CDR3 region has the DNA TGTGCCAGCAGTGACGGGTCAGGGGAGACTGAAGCTTTCTTT.

This rearrangement joins TRBV14 to TRBJ1-5; D is perhaps TRBD1 (5 bases). The CDR3 is made up of 15 amino acids. The germline V and J ends were trimmed by 1 base and 3 bases, with 10 bases remaining between them. Germline values: CDR1 SGHDN, CDR2 FVKESK. DNA of the CDR3: TGTGCCAGCAGCCAAGGGGGCAGCCTCAATCAGCCCCAGCATTTT. This translates into CASSQGGSLNQPQHF.

This rearrangement joins TRBV7-2 to TRBJ1-4; the D is unclear. V lost 1 base and J 3 bases, leaving 3 bases between the germline ends. The CDR3 sequence is 13 residues long. Germline CDR1 and CDR2: SGHTA and FQGNSA. CDR3 in DNA: TGTGCCAGCAGCTTAGGGGCTAATGAAAAACTGTTTTTT. Translating gives CASSLGANEKLFF.

This chain uses TRBV12-3 or TRBV12-4 with TRBJ2-5; D remains unclear. This CDR3 contains 12 residues. The V end lost 1 base, the J end lost 5 bases, and 5 bases lay between the germline ends. CDR3 residues: CASSLVMETQYF. Written as DNA, the CDR3 is TGTGCCAGCAGTTTAGTAATGGAGACCCAGTACTTC.

This chain links TRBV28 with TRBJ2-3; D is perhaps TRBD2 (6 bases). Germline loops: CDR1 MDHEN, CDR2 SYDVKM. The length of the CDR3 is 15 residues. Trimming removed 2 bases at V and 8 bases at J, with 17 bases between. This CDR3 reads CASSLGGIEVVTQYF. Written as DNA, the CDR3 is TGTGCCAGCAGTTTAGGGGGGATCGAGGTCGTTACGCAGTATTTT.

The chain links TRBV5-1 to TRBJ2-7, with D possibly matching TRBD1 (6 bases). The CDR3 length is 15 residues. From germline, CDR1 is SGHRS and CDR2 YFSETQ. V shed 0 bases and J shed 2 bases, with 12 bases lying between them. The CDR3 loop reads CASSLALDRPYEQYF. The DNA for the CDR3 is TGCGCCAGCAGCTTGGCCCTTGACAGGCCCTACGAGCAGTACTTC.

This chain links TRBV28 with TRBJ1-2, with D possibly matching TRBD1 (6 bases). V gave up 4 bases and J gave up 6 bases, with 12 bases separating them. Germline V gene data show CDR1 as MDHEN and CDR2 as SYDVKM. The CDR3 has 13 amino acids. For the CDR3, the DNA is TGTGCCAGCAGTTCCGGGGGCGGTAATGGCTACACCTTC. The encoded protein is CASSSGGGNGYTF.

The chain combines TRBV11-2 with TRBJ2-1, with D possibly matching TRBD2 (6 bases). V dropped 5 bases and J dropped 8 bases, with 16 bases sitting between them. There are 14 residues in the CDR3. Germline V CDR1 and CDR2: SGHAT, FQNNGV. CDR3: CASSAVAGNDEQFF. The CDR3 coding sequence is TGTGCCAGCAGCGCGGTGGCGGGGAACGATGAGCAGTTCTTC.

The chain employs TRBV10-3 and TRBJ1-1; D not resolved. Germline assignment: CDR1 ENHRY and CDR2 SYGVKD. Trimming removed 0 bases at V and 3 bases at J, with 2 bases between. The CDR3 has 12 residues. The CDR3 spells CAISESDTEAFF. CDR3 bases: TGTGCCATCAGTGAGTCGGACACTGAAGCTTTCTTT.

This clone was detected a few times. This chain links TRBV6-6 with TRBJ1-3; 9 bases align to TRBD1. CDR1 and CDR2 from the germline V gene are MNHNY and SVGAGI (reference sequence). J was trimmed by 0 bases and V by 8 bases; bases with no gene match: 5. The CDR3 spans 15 residues. The CDR3 reads CASGTGQHSGNTIYF. The CDR3 nucleotides read TGTGCCAGCGGGACAGGGCAACACTCTGGAAACACCATATATTTT.

J is TRBJ1-2 and V is TRBV5-1; D ambiguous. Germline CDR1 is SGHRS and CDR2 is YFSETQ. The CDR3 totals 9 residues. The V end lost 7 bases, the J end lost 8 bases, and 6 bases lay between the germline ends. The chain's CDR3 is CASPMGYTF. In nucleotides, the CDR3 is TGCGCCAGCCCGATGGGCTACACCTTC. Based on the CDR3 plus reference TRBV5-1 and TRBJ1-2, the full variable domain is KAGVTQTPRYLIKTRGQQVTLSCSPISGHRSVSWYQQTPGQGLQFLFEYFSETQRNKGNFPGRFSGRQFSNSRSEMNVSTLELGDSALYLCASPMGYTFGSGTRLTVV.